This T cell receptor beta chain was found in a study of beta chain features in type 1 diabetes (dated by TCRdb to about 2018). Regarding the complete study: Mean age, gender distribution, total cell number and subset yield were not different between patients and healthy donors. A total of roughly 100 million sorted cells were examined across all samples, and the number of cells per subset was strongly correlated with RNA yield. The study compared the TCRB repertoires of sorted circulating CD4+ T cell subsets in recently diagnosed type 1 diabetes patients with those in matched healthy donors. Whereas all 28 donors provided naive and central memory subsets, regulatory and stem cell-like memory subsets were isolated from just 8 patients and about 8 healthy donors. Beyond this particular receptor, the publication reports: A moderate but significant shortening of TCRB CDR3 length was observed in type 1 diabetes patients in all four CD4+ subsets. Because cDNA was sequenced instead of genomic DNA, activated cells with high expression could be over-represented, although the groups did not differ in activation or CD3 levels. PCR might favor shorter templates, but patient and control samples were amplified and corrected together, so any skew would affect both groups equally. HLA sub-analyses involved small numbers of individuals, so any influence of HLA type on TCRB rearrangement remained unresolved. Fewer insertions and more nucleotide deletions at VDJ recombination sites were observed in patients with type 1 diabetes, implying thymic rearrangement abnormalities. Naive, central memory and regulatory TCRB repertoires appeared to be more similar among patients than among healthy donors.

Looking up the germline V gene yields CDR1 SGHTA and CDR2 FQGNSA. The CDR3 sequence holds 14 residues, the cysteine and phenylalanine included. The kept DNA is CDR3 alone, 42 bases in frame from the first base. V and J are truncated by 6 bases and 0 bases respectively, leaving an intervening sequence of 11 bases. The entire isolated RNA was reverse transcribed using the High Capacity cDNA Reverse Transcription Kit, and thus expressed TCRB transcripts were sequenced. Deep immunoSEQ sequencing was performed on naive, central memory and regulatory T cell samples, with an average of roughly 3.3 million total reads per sample. Sorted cells were lysed in RLT buffer and RNA was extracted with DNase-treated RNeasy Micro or Mini kits, depending on cell number. To prevent cross-contamination, each cell subset was processed individually, whereas patient and healthy donor samples were processed jointly. The immunoSEQ multiplex PCR was used to amplify TCRB sequences from cDNA, yielding 87-bp fragments that span the CDR3 region. The amplicons were sequenced using the Illumina HiSeq platform. From the authors' description of their analysis: Synthetic template baselines were used to correct PCR bias computationally, reads within Hamming distance 2 were collapsed, and singletons that could not be merged were discarded. By aligning reads against IMGT, V, D and J genes, CDR3 length, and insertions or deletions at six rearrangement sites were assigned. Within each subset, clonotype counts were normalized to the number of sorted cells before true diversity and Gini coefficients were calculated with the tcR R package. Repertoire sharing was quantified using the overlap coefficient calculated on TCRB nucleotide sequences. Out-of-frame TCRB sequences from naive cells were analyzed to stand in for the pre-selection repertoire. This is the immuneACCESS table as TCRdb keeps it, with only in-frame sequences that have V and J called. A part of the clones is gone; compared with another copy, unresolved V genes explain less than half, and the rest is unexplained. V and J calls and clone size are those listed in that table; D and trimming were worked out from the DNA. The sample table shows under 550,000 clones, and about an eighth are seen once. The ten largest clones take up 0.045% to 0.06% of the sample.

This clone has a handful of counts. Its antigen is unknown. No per-base quality is available; no much larger clone lies one base away. Each donor gave one peripheral blood draw, roughly 110 mL on average, collected into heparinised tubes. A BD FACSAria II and a panel including CD45RO, CCR7, CD25, CD127, CD95 and CD27 were used to sort naive, central memory, regulatory and stem cell-like memory CD4+ T cells. Every sorted population had a purity above 98%. PBMCs were isolated immediately by Lymphoprep density gradient centrifugation and stained directly without culture. So that batch effects would be minimized, each experiment stained and sorted samples in pairs, pairing one healthy donor with one patient.

The receptor was isolated from a woman between 18 and 29 years old in good health. The chain employs TRBV7-2 and TRBJ2-5, with the D call perhaps TRBD1 or TRBD2, as 5 bases match in each case. Sequenced: naive CD4+ T cells from blood. The sample's cell subset or site, from its label and the paper: true naive CD4+ T cells. The DNA reads TGTGCCAGCAGTGGGACCTCCTACCAAGAGACCCAGTACTTC. It translates as CASSGTSYQETQYF.